A single sample gave rise to the 25 T cell receptor beta chains below, sequenced in a study of T cell repertoires in cytomegalovirus infection. TCRdb reanalysed the reads using MiXCR and keeps one entry per CDR3 protein. The profile shows 200,000 to 300,000 distinct CDR3 sequences, approximately 10% of them singletons. Sequencing was done on a sample of PBMCs. Every receptor here comes from a human donor in good health (CMV status not recorded). Some clones in this sample may be carry-over from other donors' samples.

This clonotype was found many times. The chain joins TRBV27 to TRBJ1-1, with no clear D. The germline V and J ends were trimmed by 0 bases and 2 bases, with 10 bases remaining between them. Looked up from germline, CDR1 is MNHEY and CDR2 is SMNVEV (reference sequence). This CDR3 has 15 amino acids. This CDR3 is CASSLSPRGNTEAFF. The CDR3 DNA reads as TGTGCCAGCAGTTTATCCCCGCGGGGAAACACTGAAGCTTTCTTT.

This clonotype was recorded at least ten times. The chain carries TRBV28 and TRBJ1-1, with a tentative D call TRBD1 (5 bases). The CDR3 sequence is 12 residues long. V dropped 1 base and J dropped 13 bases, with 13 bases sitting between them. Germline assignment: CDR1 MDHEN and CDR2 SYDVKM. DNA for the CDR3: TGTGCCAGCAGTTTATCCGCAGGGACGAGTTTCTTT. This codes for CASSLSAGTSFF.

This clonotype was picked up a small number of times. The chain uses TRBV6-2 or TRBV6-3 and TRBJ1-5, with 9 bases identical to TRBD1. Germline lookup yields CDR1 MNHEY and CDR2 SVGEGT. The CDR3 length is 15 residues. J lost 6 bases, V lost 7 bases, and 10 bases had no gene match. CDR3 coding DNA: TGTGCCAGCAACAAGCCGGGACAGGGTACTCAGCCCCAGCATTTT. Protein product: CASNKPGQGTQPQHF.

This clonotype was seen ten or more times. The chain recombines TRBV12-3 or TRBV12-4 with TRBJ1-6; no clear D gene. The germline V and J ends were trimmed by 2 bases and 8 bases, with 7 bases remaining between them. This CDR3 comprises 13 residues. The CDR3 DNA is TGTGCCAGCAGTTTAAACGTGGATTCACCCCTCCACTTT. Its translation is CASSLNVDSPLHF.

The chain joins TRBV7-9 to TRBJ2-1; D gene uncertain. The germline V and J ends were trimmed by 5 bases and 4 bases, with 9 bases remaining between them. The CDR3 is made up of 13 amino acids. Germline assignment: CDR1 SEHNR and CDR2 FQNEAQ (reference sequence). The CDR3 DNA sequence: TGTGCCAGCAGCCTCCAGGAGTACAATGAGCAGTTCTTC. It is translated as CASSLQEYNEQFF.

This clonotype was seen many times. The V call is TRBV19, the J call TRBJ2-1; D unclear. Germline CDR1 LNHDA, CDR2 SQIVND (reference sequence). Trimming left V 3 bases short and J 10 bases short, with 19 bases between. The CDR3 loop spans 15 amino acids. The CDR3 reads CASSIGKVLLGEQFF. The CDR3 coding sequence is TGTGCCAGTAGTATTGGGAAGGTCTTGCTTGGGGAGCAGTTCTTC. The variable domain in full, completed from reference TRBV19 and TRBJ2-1, reads DGGITQSPKYLFRKEGQNVTLSCEQNLNHDAMYWYRQDPGQGLRLIYYSQIVNDFQKGDIAEGYSVSREKKESFPLTVTSAQKNPTAFYLCASSIGKVLLGEQFFGPGTRLTVL.

This clonotype was recorded a few times. V and J are TRBV28 and TRBJ1-2; 7 nucleotides agree with TRBD1. V dropped 5 bases and J dropped 5; count of bases not matched to a gene: 8. Germline V gene sequence: CDR1 MDHEN, CDR2 SYDVKM. The CDR3 has 14 amino acids. The CDR3 region is CASSQGQLRYGYTF. CDR3 sequence (DNA): TGTGCCAGCAGTCAGGGACAGCTTCGGTATGGCTACACCTTC.

The table lists this clonotype with many counts. V gene TRBV7-2 combines with J gene TRBJ2-3, with TRBD2 identical over 9 bases. Germline V gives CDR1 SGHTA, CDR2 FQGNSA. The CDR3 spans 17 residues. V dropped 1 base and J dropped 5; count of bases not matched to a gene: 10. CDR3 residues: CASSLGSLAGIIDTQYF. In DNA, the CDR3 is TGTGCCAGCAGCTTAGGGTCCCTAGCGGGGATCATAGATACGCAGTATTTT.

This clonotype was seen ten or more times. The chain has TRBV7-9 and TRBJ1-3; D is undetermined. The CDR3 has 13 amino acids. CDR1 is SEHNR and CDR2 is FQNEAQ in the germline V gene (reference sequence). V lost 5 bases and J lost 3, with 8 bases in between. The CDR3 is CASSDVIGNTIYF. As DNA, the CDR3 is TGTGCCAGCAGCGACGTAATTGGAAACACCATATATTTT.

This clonotype has just a few counts. This sequence joins TRBV27 and TRBJ1-5, with 12 bases matching TRBD1. Trimming at V came to 6 bases and at J to 6 bases, leaving 12 bases not matched to a gene. The CDR3 spans 17 residues. In germline, CDR1 is MNHEY, CDR2 SMNVEV (reference sequence). CDR3 loop: CASSLKPGTGGGQPQHF. CDR3 nucleotide sequence: TGTGCCAGCAGCCTAAAACCCGGGACAGGGGGCGGTCAGCCCCAGCATTTT.

At least ten counts were recorded for this clonotype. V usage is TRBV27 and J usage is TRBJ1-2; 8 positions match TRBD1. CDR3 length: 13 residues. Germline CDR1 and CDR2: MNHEY and SMNVEV (reference sequence). V was clipped by 6 bases and J by 5 bases; unmatched bases: 5. The DNA of the CDR3 is TGTGCCAGCAGCTGGGACAGGAGGTATGGCTACACCTTC. Amino acids: CASSWDRRYGYTF.

A note on this clonotype: A much larger clone differs by one base, so this may be a read error. This likely comes from a read error, as the CDR3 has no conserved phenylalanine or tryptophan at its end. V usage is TRBV15 and J usage is TRBJ2-4; D call uncertain. The CDR3 is 13 amino acids. Germline V gene sequence: CDR1 LNHNV, CDR2 YYDKDF (reference sequence). V dropped 0 bases and J dropped 2 bases, with 2 bases sitting between them. CDR3: CATSRDPKNIQYI. CDR3 DNA sequence: TGTGCCACCAGCAGAGATCCCAAAAACATTCAGTACATC.

This clonotype appeared many times. The J gene is TRBJ2-1, the V gene TRBV7-2; 8 nucleotides align to TRBD1. CDR3 length equals 16 residues. V lost 3 bases to trimming and J lost 4 bases; unmatched junction nucleotides: 8. Germline loops: CDR1 SGHTA, CDR2 FQGNSA. The CDR3 DNA reads as TGTGCCAGCAGCTTTGACGGGACAGGACTTTACAATGAGCAGTTCTTC. It is translated as CASSFDGTGLYNEQFF.

This clonotype was recorded many times. The chain uses TRBV12-3 or TRBV12-4 and TRBJ2-1, with 9 bases matching TRBD1. This CDR3 is built from 19 residues. V gave up 4 bases and J gave up 0 bases; unmatched junction bases: 13. The CDR3 nucleotides read TGTGCCAGCAGTTCACCCCATAAACAGGGGGCTAGCTCCTACAATGAGCAGTTCTTC. This translates into CASSSPHKQGASSYNEQFF.

This clonotype was counted a few times. The chain is built from TRBV5-1 and TRBJ2-2; possible D gene TRBD1, 5 bases. The length of the CDR3 is 15 residues. Germline V gene lookup returns CDR1 SGHRS and CDR2 YFSETQ. V lost 2 bases and J 3 bases, leaving 11 bases between the germline ends. The DNA for the CDR3 is TGCGCCAGCAGCTTTGTAGGGGCACACACCGGGGAGCTGTTTTTT. Residues: CASSFVGAHTGELFF.

The table lists this clonotype with many counts. This chain links TRBV7-8 with TRBJ2-7; D possibly corresponds to TRBD2 (6 bases). V dropped 5 bases and J dropped 5 bases, with 22 bases sitting between them. The length of the CDR3 is 16 residues. From germline, CDR1 is SGHVS and CDR2 FQNEAQ. The CDR3 protein is CASSVRTSRPQDEQYF. The CDR3 DNA reads TGTGCCAGCAGCGTACGTACTAGCCGTCCCCAAGACGAGCAGTACTTC. The full variable domain, rest sourced from reference TRBV7-8 and TRBJ2-7, is GAGVSQSPRYKVAKRGQDVALRCDPISGHVSLFWYQQALGQGPEFLTYFQNEAQLDKSGLPSDRFFAERPEGSVSTLKIQRTQQEDSAVYLCASSVRTSRPQDEQYFGPGTRLTVT.

This clonotype showed up many times. This chain uses TRBV5-1 with TRBJ2-7, with D possibly TRBD1 on 6 matching bases. CDR1 is SGHRS and CDR2 is YFSETQ in the germline V gene. The CDR3 extends over 17 amino acids. V dropped 3 bases and J dropped 7 bases, with 26 bases sitting between them. Written as DNA, the CDR3 is TGCGCCAGCAGCTCCGGACAGCAGTCCGGGGCTCGGAGAGAGCAGTACTTC. Its translation is CASSSGQQSGARREQYF.

This clonotype was picked up a small number of times. V and J are TRBV29-1 and TRBJ2-1, with a tentative D call TRBD2 (6 bases). The CDR3 covers 15 residues. V lost 6 bases and J lost 0, with 15 bases in between. From germline, CDR1 is SQVTM and CDR2 ANQGSEA. CDR3 sequence (DNA): TGCAGCGTCGCCCAACTAGCCGACTCCTACAATGAGCAGTTCTTC. It encodes CSVAQLADSYNEQFF.

This clonotype was recorded at least ten times. CDR3 sequence reads: CASSLTPDTQYF. The DNA of the CDR3 is TGTGCCAGCAGCCTTACACCAGATACGCAGTATTTT. This rearrangement joins TRBV7-2 to TRBJ2-3; D is ambiguous. V lost 5 bases to trimming and J lost 4 bases, with 7 bases between them. Germline CDR1 and CDR2: SGHTA and FQGNSA. The CDR3 loop spans 12 amino acids.

This clonotype was picked up many times. The rearrangement joins TRBV28 to TRBJ1-5; a weak D match, TRBD1 (6 bases). CDR1 MDHEN and CDR2 SYDVKM come from the germline V gene. The V gene lost 2 bases and the J gene lost 7 bases, with 12 bases spanning the gap. The CDR3 extends over 14 amino acids. The CDR3 nucleotides are TGTGCCAGCAGTTTAATACAGGGATGGCAGCCCCAGCATTTT. It translates to CASSLIQGWQPQHF.

This clonotype was counted ten times or more. The chain uses TRBV28 and TRBJ1-2; a weak D match, TRBD1 (5 bases). This CDR3 region has 15 residues. The germline gives CDR1 MDHEN, CDR2 SYDVKM. Trimming took 8 bases from V and 6 from J, leaving 22 bases between them. CDR3 loop: CASAPGGGPFNGYTF. The DNA of the CDR3 is TGTGCCAGCGCTCCCGGGGGAGGGCCTTTTAATGGCTACACCTTC.

V gene TRBV20-1 combines with J gene TRBJ1-1; 7 bases map to TRBD1. The ends lost 5 bases at V and 1 base at J; junction bases unmatched: 4. The CDR3 totals 13 residues. In germline, CDR1 is DFQATT, CDR2 SNEGSKA (reference sequence). The CDR3 region has the DNA TGCAGTGCTCCAAGGACAGGGAACACTGAAGCTTTCTTT. This sequence encodes CSAPRTGNTEAFF.

This rearrangement joins TRBV4-3 to TRBJ1-1; D is ambiguous. CDR1 and CDR2 from the germline V gene are LGHNA and YSLEER. This CDR3 comprises 13 residues. V lost 2 bases to trimming and J lost 6 bases, with 10 bases between them. The CDR3 region is CASSQPGGSEAFF. The CDR3 coding sequence is TGCGCCAGCAGCCAACCCGGCGGCTCTGAAGCTTTCTTT.

This clonotype was picked up many times. The gene calls are TRBV6-2 or TRBV6-3 and TRBJ1-6; 9 nucleotides agree with TRBD1. The germline gives CDR1 MNHEY, CDR2 SVGEGT. The CDR3 spans 15 residues. Germline trimming cut 6 bases from V and 7 bases from J; bases unmatched to any gene: 7. The CDR3 DNA is TGTGCCAGCAGGACGGGACAGGGTTGGAATTCACCCCTCCACTTT. As protein: CASRTGQGWNSPLHF.

The CDR3 loop is CASSHALGNSPLHF. In DNA, the CDR3 is TGTGCCAGCAGCCACGCCCTCGGTAATTCACCCCTCCACTTT. The chain recombines TRBV7-2 with TRBJ1-6, with unresolved D. Germline V CDR1 and CDR2: SGHTA, FQGNSA. The CDR3 loop spans 14 amino acids. Trimming removed 5 bases from V and 6 bases from J, with 11 bases in between. The whole variable domain, filled in from reference TRBV7-2 and TRBJ1-6, reads GAGVSQSPSNKVTEKGKDVELRCDPISGHTALYWYRQSLGQGLEFLIYFQGNSAPDKSGLPSDRFSAERTGGSVSTLTIQRTQQEDSAVYLCASSHALGNSPLHFGNGTRLTVT.